A selection of T cell receptor beta chains follows, all from one sample in a study of cytomegalovirus exposure and HLA in healthy donors. Assay used: immunoSEQ multiplex PCR; TCRdb lists only in-frame clones, some missing. The table includes 200,000 to 250,000 clones, 60% to 85% detected once. The sample was PBMCs. These receptors originate from a man in his forties or fifties in good health and CMV-seronegative. Each CDR3 is given with its conserved first and last residue. The order of the fields is D gene, J gene, V gene, clone size, CDR3 protein, CDR3 DNA. The D gene is left open where the match is weak. Clone size, where shown, is once, few, many, or a class for clones that have expanded.

d_call: TRBD1
j_call: TRBJ2-5
v_call: TRBV25-1
clone_size: -
cdr3_aa: CASSDKQGIGETQYF
cdr3_nt: TGTGCCAGCAGTGACAAACAGGGGATTGGGGAGACCCAGTACTTC

d_call: -
j_call: TRBJ1-5
v_call: TRBV25-1
clone_size: -
cdr3_aa: CASSDGVQPQHF
cdr3_nt: TGTGCCAGCAGTGACGGGGTTCAGCCCCAGCATTTT

d_call: TRBD1
j_call: TRBJ1-4
v_call: TRBV7-2
clone_size: -
cdr3_aa: CASSLADRRNEKLFF
cdr3_nt: TGTGCCAGCAGCTTAGCGGACAGGAGGAATGAAAAACTGTTTTTT

d_call: TRBD1
j_call: TRBJ1-2
v_call: TRBV30
clone_size: -
cdr3_aa: CAWSSTGGGGYTF
cdr3_nt: TGTGCCTGGAGTTCAACAGGGGGCGGTGGCTACACCTTC

d_call: -
j_call: TRBJ1-2
v_call: TRBV19
clone_size: few
cdr3_aa: CASHLQGPNYGYTF
cdr3_nt: TGTGCCAGCCACTTACAGGGCCCTAACTATGGCTACACCTTC

d_call: -
j_call: TRBJ1-6
v_call: TRBV15
clone_size: -
cdr3_aa: CATSSRRGKNSPLHF
cdr3_nt: TGTGCCACCAGCTCCCGGAGAGGGAAAAATTCACCCCTCCACTTT

d_call: TRBD1
j_call: TRBJ1-3
v_call: TRBV28
clone_size: -
cdr3_aa: CASSSGQGARGNTIYF
cdr3_nt: TGTGCCAGCAGTTCGGGACAGGGGGCAAGAGGAAACACCATATATTTT

d_call: -
j_call: TRBJ1-1
v_call: TRBV29-1
clone_size: -
cdr3_aa: CSVEKGYQEAFF
cdr3_nt: TGCAGCGTAGAGAAGGGGTACCAAGAAGCTTTCTTT

d_call: TRBD1
j_call: TRBJ2-2
v_call: TRBV2
clone_size: once
cdr3_aa: CASSLGQGRGELFF
cdr3_nt: TGTGCCAGCAGTCTAGGACAGGGTCGGGGGGAGCTGTTTTTT

d_call: TRBD1
j_call: TRBJ2-5
v_call: TRBV6-5
clone_size: -
cdr3_aa: CASRGPGGETQYF
cdr3_nt: TGTGCCAGCAGGGGCCCAGGGGGAGAGACCCAGTACTTC

d_call: TRBD1
j_call: TRBJ2-7
v_call: TRBV5-4
clone_size: -
cdr3_aa: CASSTGGRDYEQYF
cdr3_nt: TGTGCCAGCTCCACAGGGGGCCGAGACTACGAGCAGTACTTC

d_call: -
j_call: TRBJ2-7
v_call: TRBV4-2
clone_size: -
cdr3_aa: CASSQASVMSYEQYF
cdr3_nt: TGTGCCAGCAGCCAAGCAAGTGTTATGAGCTACGAGCAGTACTTC

d_call: -
j_call: TRBJ2-3
v_call: TRBV18
clone_size: once
cdr3_aa: CASSAATARAWTQYF
cdr3_nt: TGTGCCAGCTCAGCGGCGACGGCACGTGCATGGACGCAGTATTTT

d_call: TRBD1
j_call: TRBJ2-5
v_call: TRBV5-1
clone_size: -
cdr3_aa: CASSLFPGTGVSGQETQYF
cdr3_nt: TGCGCCAGCAGCTTGTTCCCCGGGACAGGGGTATCGGGCCAAGAGACCCAGTACTTC

d_call: -
j_call: TRBJ1-1
v_call: TRBV4-3
clone_size: -
cdr3_aa: CASSQGYGGSTEAFF
cdr3_nt: TGCGCCAGCAGCCAAGGGTACGGGGGATCCACTGAAGCTTTCTTT

d_call: TRBD2
j_call: TRBJ2-7
v_call: TRBV4-1
clone_size: -
cdr3_aa: CASSQVWGQGGNYEQYF
cdr3_nt: TGCGCCAGCAGCCAAGTGTGGGGCCAGGGAGGGAACTACGAGCAGTACTTC

d_call: -
j_call: TRBJ2-5
v_call: TRBV6-5
clone_size: -
cdr3_aa: CASSPPGVPETQYF
cdr3_nt: TGTGCCAGCAGCCCCCCGGGAGTCCCAGAGACCCAGTACTTC

d_call: -
j_call: TRBJ2-1
v_call: TRBV6-1
clone_size: -
cdr3_aa: CASLGEDYNEQFF
cdr3_nt: TGTGCCAGCCTAGGGGAGGATTACAATGAGCAGTTCTTC

d_call: TRBD2
j_call: TRBJ2-7
v_call: TRBV7-9
clone_size: -
cdr3_aa: CASSLSGSPYEQYF
cdr3_nt: TGTGCCAGCAGCCTTAGCGGGAGTCCCTACGAGCAGTACTTC

d_call: TRBD1
j_call: TRBJ1-2
v_call: TRBV5-6
clone_size: -
cdr3_aa: CASSTRDRGKGNYGYTF
cdr3_nt: TGTGCCAGCAGCACCCGGGACAGGGGGAAGGGGAACTATGGCTACACCTTC

d_call: -
j_call: TRBJ1-2
v_call: TRBV5-4
clone_size: -
cdr3_aa: CASSLAANYGYTF
cdr3_nt: TGTGCCAGCAGCTTGGCCGCTAACTATGGCTACACCTTC

d_call: -
j_call: TRBJ2-1
v_call: TRBV29-1
clone_size: few
cdr3_aa: CSVPMESEQFF
cdr3_nt: TGCAGCGTCCCCATGGAGTCGGAGCAGTTCTTC

d_call: TRBD1
j_call: TRBJ1-3
v_call: TRBV6-1
clone_size: -
cdr3_aa: CASSGTGLLAGNTIYF
cdr3_nt: TGTGCCAGCAGTGGGACAGGGCTCCTTGCTGGAAACACCATATATTTT

d_call: -
j_call: TRBJ1-3
v_call: TRBV7-9
clone_size: -
cdr3_aa: CSSSLAPHAGVGNTIYF
cdr3_nt: TGTTCCAGCAGCTTAGCCCCGCATGCAGGGGTGGGAAACACCATATATTTT

d_call: TRBD1
j_call: TRBJ1-1
v_call: TRBV4-1
clone_size: -
cdr3_aa: CASLPTGGIEAFF
cdr3_nt: TGCGCCAGCCTCCCGACAGGGGGCATTGAAGCTTTCTTT

d_call: -
j_call: TRBJ2-7
v_call: TRBV6-1
clone_size: -
cdr3_aa: CASRRSRENTYEQYF
cdr3_nt: TGTGCCAGCCGTCGCTCCAGGGAAAACACCTACGAGCAGTACTTC

d_call: -
j_call: TRBJ2-7
v_call: TRBV28
clone_size: -
cdr3_aa: CASREGYEQYF
cdr3_nt: TGTGCCAGTCGAGAGGGTTACGAGCAGTACTTC

d_call: -
j_call: TRBJ2-5
v_call: TRBV6-6
clone_size: -
cdr3_aa: CASSHTGQETQYF
cdr3_nt: TGTGCCAGCAGTCACACAGGGCAAGAGACCCAGTACTTC